This TCR beta chain was recorded in a study of cytomegalovirus exposure and HLA in healthy donors. With 60 Vbeta and 13 Jbeta primers, the PCR was carried out. The method was immunoSEQ multiplex PCR; TCRdb's version includes in-frame clones alone and lacks a portion of them. The repertoire holds almost 200,000 clones, roughly 72% seen once, with approximately 2.1% in the top ten. V was trimmed by 1 base and J by 0 bases, leaving 8 bases between them. The length of the CDR3 is 15 residues. CDR1 SGHTA and CDR2 FQGTGA come from the germline V gene. Findings of the study overall: Later work showed greater clonal expansion in HLA-associated TCR beta chains than in equally common others.

As to this clone: Its antigen remains unidentified.

The chain uses TRBV7-3 and TRBJ2-3, with D perhaps matching TRBD2 (5 bases). The clonotype originates from a young man in good health and CMV-seronegative. Sequenced input: PBMCs. CDR3 bases: TGTGCCAGCAGCTTAAGAGGGCCTAGCACAGATACGCAGTATTTT. Encoded protein: CASSLRGPSTDTQYF.